This T cell receptor beta chain was obtained from a study of vaccination effects on CD4 cells after COVID-19. For the study at large: Specimens were obtained from a couple of convalescent patients 16 days and one week prior to vaccination.

Findings and caveats of the study: In the late period after vaccination, infection- and vaccine-induced clones contracted markedly. In convalescents, post-vaccine spike-reactive clones were mainly new clones induced by vaccination.

Within the ViraFEST assay, antigen-specific CD4+ T cells underwent expansion with viral peptide pools prior to sequencing. Scientists isolated CD4+ T cells after a roughly nine-day culture period ended. By PCR, the person was confirmed to have had SARS-CoV-2 infection between March and December 2020. This clone is medium-sized by share. Antigen specificity is unknown. Profiling relied on immunoSEQ multiplex PCR, and the TCRdb table lists in-frame clones only, not all of them. Among roughly 24,000 clones listed, approximately 76% were seen once. Germline values: CDR1 DFQATT, CDR2 SNEGSKA (reference sequence). Trimming shortened V by 3 bases and J by 11 bases, and 10 bases separated the two germline ends. The CDR3 spans 10 residues.

The chain links TRBV20-1 to TRBJ1-2; D gene unclear. This sample comprised CD4+ T cells from PBMCs cultured with SARS-CoV-2 spike peptides, obtained before COVID-19 vaccination. The clonotype comes from a human donor who had a prior SARS-CoV-2 infection. CDR3 DNA: TGCAGTGCTAGCTCTGGGAGGTACACCTTC. Its protein is CSASSGRYTF.